The rows below give T cell receptor beta chains drawn from one sample of a study of T cells of healthy individuals. TCRdb redid the calling of the 5' RACE reads with MiXCR, one entry per CDR3 protein. There are nearly 100,000 distinct CDR3 sequences in the sample; approximately 16% occur only once, and approximately 6% lies in the top ten. These receptors were obtained from a human donor in good health. The CDR3 runs from the conserved cysteine through the conserved F or W. The order of the fields is V gene, J gene, clone size, D gene, CDR3 protein, CDR3 DNA. D genes are given only for firm matches. Clone sizes are given selectively: once, few, many, or a class where the clone is expanded.

>TRBV7-6|TRBJ2-7|.|TRBD2
CASSPTSGYEQYF
TGTGCCAGCAGCCCAACTAGCGGTTACGAGCAGTACTTC
>TRBV2|TRBJ2-7|.|.
CASSDYRDEQYF
TGTGCCAGCAGTGACTACCGGGACGAGCAGTACTTC
>TRBV12-3/TRBV12-4|TRBJ1-3|.|.
CASSFLEGNTIYF
TGTGCCAGCAGTTTTCTTGAGGGAAACACCATATATTTT
>TRBV7-2|TRBJ1-1|.|.
CASSLSSTEAFF
TGTGCCAGCAGCTTATCGAGCACTGAAGCTTTCTTT
>TRBV6-2/TRBV6-3|TRBJ2-7|.|.
CASNSLQGNYEQYF
TGTGCCAGCAACTCCCTACAGGGAAACTACGAGCAGTACTTC
>TRBV20-1|TRBJ2-3|.|.
CSASGSRTDTQYF
TGCAGTGCTAGTGGATCCCGCACAGATACGCAGTATTTT
>TRBV28|TRBJ1-4|many|TRBD1
CASYPARGLANEKLFF
TGTGCCAGTTACCCGGCCAGGGGGCTGGCTAATGAAAAACTGTTTTTT
>TRBV12-3/TRBV12-4|TRBJ1-5|.|.
CASSSVSGNQPQHF
TGTGCCAGCAGTTCAGTATCAGGGAATCAGCCCCAGCATTTT
>TRBV7-9|TRBJ2-5|once|.
CASSLGRRETQYF
TGTGCCAGCAGCTTAGGTCGGAGAGAGACCCAGTACTTC
>TRBV4-3|TRBJ1-2|few|.
CASSQGASPNYGYTF
TGCGCCAGCAGCCAAGGAGCCTCCCCTAACTATGGCTACACCTTC
>TRBV20-1|TRBJ1-6|.|.
CSAERQQNSPLHF
TGCAGTGCTGAGAGACAGCAGAATTCACCCCTCCACTTT
>TRBV6-2/TRBV6-3|TRBJ2-7|.|.
CASSGGYYEQYF
TGTGCCAGCTCTGGGGGTTACTACGAGCAGTACTTC
>TRBV28|TRBJ1-1|.|.
CASSLRTGKAFF
TGTGCCAGCAGTTTACGGACCGGTAAAGCTTTCTTT
>TRBV4-2|TRBJ2-3|.|.
CASSQDGRGGDTQYF
TGTGCCAGCAGCCAAGATGGACGAGGGGGAGATACGCAGTATTTT
>TRBV10-3|TRBJ2-7|.|.
CAISELSYEQYF
TGTGCCATCAGTGAGCTCTCCTACGAGCAGTACTTC
>TRBV4-2|TRBJ2-3|few|TRBD2
CASSQALAGPADTQYF
TGTGCCAGCAGCCAGGCGTTAGCGGGGCCAGCAGATACGCAGTATTTT
>TRBV7-2|TRBJ1-5|few|.
CASSLSSGNQPQHF
TGTGCCAGCAGCTTATCGTCTGGTAATCAGCCCCAGCATTTT
>TRBV19|TRBJ1-1|few|.
CASSVRANTEAFF
TGTGCCAGTAGTGTCAGGGCGAACACTGAAGCTTTCTTT
>TRBV29-1|TRBJ2-2|.|.
CSVERGLPGGELFF
TGCAGCGTTGAAAGGGGCCTCCCGGGCGGGGAGCTGTTTTTT
>TRBV2|TRBJ2-3|.|TRBD2
CASKKRGGTDTQYF
TGTGCCAGCAAGAAGCGGGGTGGAACAGATACGCAGTATTTT
>TRBV28|TRBJ2-3|.|.
CASRLGDGADTQYF
TGTGCCAGCAGGCTGGGGGACGGGGCAGATACGCAGTATTTT
>TRBV20-1|TRBJ1-2|many|.
CSARVEGYYGYTF
TGCAGTGCTAGAGTAGAGGGATACTATGGCTACACCTTC
>TRBV6-2/TRBV6-3|TRBJ2-1|.|.
CASTFREAHNEQFF
TGTGCCAGCACCTTCAGGGAGGCCCACAATGAGCAGTTCTTC
>TRBV6-2/TRBV6-3|TRBJ1-1|few|.
CASSYTFPILGTEAFF
TGTGCCAGCAGTTACACGTTTCCAATCCTCGGCACTGAAGCTTTCTTT
>TRBV6-5|TRBJ1-2|few|.
CASSYSRGGRGYTF
TGTGCCAGCAGTTACTCGAGAGGGGGGAGAGGCTACACCTTC
>TRBV27|TRBJ2-7|few|TRBD2
CASSASTSATPYEQYF
TGTGCCAGCAGTGCGAGTACTAGCGCAACACCCTACGAGCAGTACTTC
>TRBV2|TRBJ2-5|few|.
CASSVGPGVTQYF
TGTGCCAGCAGTGTGGGCCCTGGGGTGACCCAGTACTTC
>TRBV24-1|TRBJ2-3|.|.
CATSDSEISSTDTQYF
TGTGCCACCAGTGATTCTGAAATTTCTAGCACAGATACGCAGTATTTT
>TRBV12-3/TRBV12-4|TRBJ2-1|.|TRBD2
CASSLGASGEYNEQFF
TGTGCCAGCAGTTTAGGGGCTAGCGGGGAGTACAATGAGCAGTTCTTC